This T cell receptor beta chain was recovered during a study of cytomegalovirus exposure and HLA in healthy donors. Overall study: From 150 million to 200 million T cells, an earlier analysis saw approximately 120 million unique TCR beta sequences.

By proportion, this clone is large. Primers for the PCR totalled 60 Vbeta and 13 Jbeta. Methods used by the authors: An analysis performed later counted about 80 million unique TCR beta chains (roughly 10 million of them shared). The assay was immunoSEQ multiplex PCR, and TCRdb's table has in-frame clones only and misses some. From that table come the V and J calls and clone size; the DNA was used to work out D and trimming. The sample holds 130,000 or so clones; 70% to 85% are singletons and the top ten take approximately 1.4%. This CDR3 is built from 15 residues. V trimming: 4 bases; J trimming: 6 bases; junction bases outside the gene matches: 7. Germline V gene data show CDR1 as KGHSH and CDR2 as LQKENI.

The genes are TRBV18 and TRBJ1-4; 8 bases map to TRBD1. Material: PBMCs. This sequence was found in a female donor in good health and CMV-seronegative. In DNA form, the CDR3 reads TGTGCCAGCTCACTTGTGACAGGGGAAGATGAAAAACTGTTTTTT. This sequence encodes CASSLVTGEDEKLFF.